Following are 17 T cell receptor beta chains from one sample sequenced in a study of T cells after yellow fever vaccination. TCRdb analysed the 5' RACE reads with MiXCR anew, one entry per CDR3 protein. The sample holds 500,000 to 650,000 distinct CDR3 sequences, less than 20% seen once. The source material was PBMCs, sampled around 5 days after the first yellow fever vaccination. The receptors shown here come from a young man who received the YFV17D yellow fever vaccine.

This clonotype turned up a few times. The CDR3 region has the DNA TGCGCCAGCAGCCAAAATGCCATCGACGGGGGGGAGCAGTACTTC. Translated: CASSQNAIDGGEQYF. V gene TRBV4-3 combines with J gene TRBJ2-7; 7 positions match TRBD2. V dropped 2 bases and J dropped 7; count of bases not matched to a gene: 11. The length of the CDR3 is 15 residues. Germline assignment: CDR1 LGHNA and CDR2 YSLEER.

This clonotype came up a few times. The chain has TRBV10-3 and TRBJ1-1; 7 nucleotides match TRBD1. With 6 bases clipped from V and 3 bases from J, the junction kept 4 bases outside the gene matches. In germline, CDR1 is ENHRY, CDR2 SYGVKD. The CDR3 extends over 13 amino acids. This CDR3 is CAIRVDRDTEAFF. The CDR3, as DNA: TGTGCCATCAGAGTTGACAGGGACACTGAAGCTTTCTTT.

DNA for the CDR3: TGCAGTGCTAGAGATCACAGGGGCTCCGCTGAAGCTTTCTTT. Amino acids: CSARDHRGSAEAFF. The chain combines TRBV20-1 with TRBJ1-1; 7 bases agree with TRBD1. The V gene's germline CDR1 is DFQATT and CDR2 SNEGSKA (reference sequence). V lost 0 bases to trimming and J lost 6 bases; unmatched junction nucleotides: 7. The CDR3 is 14 amino acids.

The rearrangement uses TRBV7-2 and TRBJ1-6, with TRBD1 as a possible D gene (6 bases). Germline assignment: CDR1 SGHTA and CDR2 FQGNSA. With 2 bases removed from V and 9 bases from J, the gap between germline ends came to 20 bases. The CDR3 runs 17 residues. CDR3 residues: CASSLQVGGATGSPLHF. In DNA form, the CDR3 reads TGTGCCAGCAGCTTACAGGTGGGGGGCGCGACGGGTTCACCCCTCCACTTT.

The rearrangement uses TRBV20-1 and TRBJ2-3, with TRBD2 matching 13 bases. The CDR3 covers 16 residues. V trimming: 3 bases; J trimming: 7 bases; junction bases outside the gene matches: 10. Germline-derived CDR1 and CDR2 are DFQATT and SNEGSKA (reference sequence). CDR3 protein: CSASLTSGGPGNTQYF. For the CDR3, the DNA is TGCAGTGCTAGTCTGACTAGCGGGGGGCCCGGGAATACGCAGTATTTT.

The V and J genes are TRBV3-1 and TRBJ2-2; the match to TRBD1 covers 10 bases. This CDR3 comprises 15 residues. Trimming cost V 1 base and J 7 bases; bases outside gene matches: 3. From germline, CDR1 is LGHDT and CDR2 YNNKEL (reference sequence). The CDR3 sequence is CASSQGQGAVGELFF. The DNA for the CDR3 is TGTGCCAGCAGCCAAGGACAGGGGGCCGTCGGGGAGCTGTTTTTT.

The V gene is TRBV28, the J gene TRBJ1-3, with 7 bases lining up with TRBD1. The ends lost 5 bases at V and 0 bases at J; junction bases unmatched: 4. This CDR3 contains 15 residues. Germline CDR1 and CDR2: MDHEN and SYDVKM. DNA of the CDR3: TGTGCCAGCAGTCCAGGGGACAGCTCTGGAAACACCATATATTTT. It codes for CASSPGDSSGNTIYF.

The chain links TRBV7-2 to TRBJ2-5, with 7 bases matching TRBD2. This CDR3 spans 15 amino acids. Germline-derived CDR1 and CDR2 are SGHTA and FQGNSA. The J segment lost 5 bases and the V segment lost 5 bases, leaving 11 bases of the junction unmatched. CDR3 in amino acids: CASSILTSRLETQYF. The CDR3 region has the DNA TGTGCCAGCAGCATCCTGACTAGCCGTCTTGAGACCCAGTACTTC.

This clonotype appeared a few times. V and J are TRBV27 and TRBJ1-6, with D perhaps matching TRBD1 (6 bases). V was trimmed by 3 bases and J by 5 bases, leaving 17 bases between them. In germline, CDR1 is MNHEY, CDR2 SMNVEV (reference sequence). The CDR3 length is 17 residues. The CDR3 reads CASSFQGQNLNNSPLHF. CDR3 DNA sequence: TGTGCCAGCAGTTTTCAGGGACAAAATCTAAATAATTCACCCCTCCACTTT.

V usage is TRBV5-1 and J usage is TRBJ2-3; TRBD2 aligns across 7 bases. V was clipped by 4 bases and J by 3 bases; unmatched bases: 11. Germline V gene data show CDR1 as SGHRS and CDR2 as YFSETQ. There are 16 residues in the CDR3. For the CDR3, the DNA is TGCGCCAGCAGCCCGGACCGGGGGAGGGTTACAGATACGCAGTATTTT. Protein sequence: CASSPDRGRVTDTQYF.

V is TRBV10-1 and J is TRBJ2-3, with TRBD2 identical over 13 bases. The CDR3 is 16 amino acids. V lost 5 bases and J lost 2; bases outside the gene matches: 4. The V gene's germline CDR1 is WNHNN and CDR2 SYGVQD (reference sequence). The CDR3: CASSTGLAGVTDTQYF. The CDR3 DNA sequence: TGCGCCAGCAGTACCGGACTAGCGGGAGTCACAGATACGCAGTATTTT.

This clonotype was seen only a few times. V usage is TRBV29-1 and J usage is TRBJ2-7; no reliable D call. Trimming left V 0 bases short and J 0 bases short, with 6 bases between. Germline assignment: CDR1 SQVTM and CDR2 ANQGSEA. The CDR3 sequence is 13 residues long. CDR3 in DNA: TGCAGCGTTGAAGATGGCGTCTCCTACGAGCAGTACTTC. It encodes CSVEDGVSYEQYF.

This chain connects TRBV5-1 to TRBJ1-1; TRBD1 is a possible D gene (5 bases). Germline V lookup: CDR1 SGHRS, CDR2 YFSETQ. CDR3 size: 15 residues. Trimming left V 4 bases short and J 1 base short, with 14 bases between. The CDR3 nucleotides read TGCGCCAGCAGCCCCAGGGAGGCTGGGAACACTGAAGCTTTCTTT. Protein: CASSPREAGNTEAFF.

This clonotype came up a few times. CDR3 in DNA: TGTGCCAGCAGGAAGACAGGGGTTACAGATACGCAGTATTTT. Translating it yields CASRKTGVTDTQYF. This chain joins TRBV27 and TRBJ2-3; 8 bases agree with TRBD1. Germline V gene lookup returns CDR1 MNHEY and CDR2 SMNVEV (reference sequence). The V gene end was trimmed by 6 bases and the J gene end by 3 bases; junction bases not matched to a gene: 5. The CDR3 extends over 14 amino acids.

The rearrangement links TRBV4-1 to TRBJ1-2; D gene ambiguous. Germline V CDR1 and CDR2: MGHRA, YSYEKL. V lost 1 base and J lost 10, with 13 bases in between. This CDR3 region has 13 residues. CDR3 DNA: TGCGCCAGCAGCCAAGGCCAGGCCCGAGCCTACACCTTC. This sequence encodes CASSQGQARAYTF.

Only a few counts were recorded for this clonotype. The rearrangement uses TRBV12-3 or TRBV12-4 and TRBJ2-2; 10 nucleotides match TRBD1. The V and J ends lost 4 bases and 1 base, in that order; junction bases with no gene match: 3. The length of the CDR3 is 16 residues. The CDR3 loop reads CASSSDRGLNTGELFF. CDR3 nucleotide sequence: TGTGCCAGCAGTTCTGACAGGGGGCTGAACACCGGGGAGCTGTTTTTT.

V is TRBV4-2 and J is TRBJ1-5, with 7 bases aligning to TRBD1. Germline V CDR1 and CDR2: LGHNA, YNFKEQ. The trim removed 3 bases at V and 2 bases at J, leaving 4 bases unmatched. This CDR3 is built from 15 residues. CDR3 loop: CASSQTGQGNQPQHF. The CDR3 bases are TGTGCCAGCAGCCAGACCGGACAGGGCAATCAGCCCCAGCATTTT.